This T cell receptor beta chain was sequenced for a study of T cell responses to AZD1222 COVID-19 vaccine. The length of the CDR3 is 15 residues. Per germline, CDR1 MNHEY and CDR2 SVGAGI. V was pared by 6 bases and J by 4 bases, with 18 bases between. Measured with immunoSEQ multiplex PCR; TCRdb has only the in-frame clones, and not every one. The table shows about 92,000 clones, with around 90% occurring only once. The input for sequencing was peripheral blood, taken on day 0 of AZD1222 vaccination. This clonotype was obtained from an adult in good health. J is TRBJ2-5 and V is TRBV6-5; D is uncertain. CDR3 coding DNA: TGTGCCAGCAGCTCCGGGCCCCTAACCCGAGAGACCCAGTACTTC. Translation: CASSSGPLTRETQYF.